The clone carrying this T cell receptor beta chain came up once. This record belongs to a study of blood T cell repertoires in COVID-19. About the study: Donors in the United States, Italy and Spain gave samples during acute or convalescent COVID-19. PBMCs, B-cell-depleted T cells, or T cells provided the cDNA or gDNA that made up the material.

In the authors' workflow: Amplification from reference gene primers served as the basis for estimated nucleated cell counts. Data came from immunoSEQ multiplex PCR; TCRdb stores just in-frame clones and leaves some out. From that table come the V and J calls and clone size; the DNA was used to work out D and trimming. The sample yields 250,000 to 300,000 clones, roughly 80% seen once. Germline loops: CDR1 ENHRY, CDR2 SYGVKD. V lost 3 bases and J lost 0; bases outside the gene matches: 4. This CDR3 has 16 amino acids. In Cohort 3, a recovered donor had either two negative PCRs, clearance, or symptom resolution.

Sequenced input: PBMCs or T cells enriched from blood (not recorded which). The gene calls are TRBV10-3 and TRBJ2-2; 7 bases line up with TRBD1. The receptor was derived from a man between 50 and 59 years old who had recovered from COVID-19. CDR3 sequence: CAISETGTANTGELFF. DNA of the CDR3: TGTGCCATCAGTGAAACCGGGACAGCGAACACCGGGGAGCTGTTTTTT.